Each of the 22 T cell receptor beta chains below was sequenced from the same sample in a study of CD8 T cells in ankylosing spondylitis (TCRdb year 2017). What the work shows at the level of the full study, not this receptor alone: A TCR beta motif of eight highly homologous amino acid variants appeared characteristic of blood from ankylosing spondylitis patients.

The library relied on 5' RACE. Sequencing was carried out with an Illumina HiSeq 2500. Through fastp at Q25 and MiXCR, TCRdb rebuilt clones from the public reads, retaining in-frame beta chains. Every distinct CDR3 protein forms one entry, paired with its most common genes and DNA. This sample comprises hundreds of thousands of distinct CDR3 sequences, approximately 12% of them detected only once. The top ten clonotypes cover under 7.5% of the sample. No antigen is known for these receptors. The sequenced sample consisted of blood, either unsorted or a sorted T cell fraction (not recorded which). The receptor set was obtained from a male donor with ankylosing spondylitis.

V and J are TRBV10-3 and TRBJ2-7; D uncertain. V lost 8 bases, J lost 9 bases, and 14 bases lay in between. In germline, CDR1 is ENHRY, CDR2 SYGVKD. This CDR3 has 11 residues. CDR3 sequence (DNA): TGTGCCATCGGCCCCGCCGAAGTGCAGTACGTC. As protein: CAIGPAEVQYV.

This clonotype was detected once. No conserved phenylalanine or tryptophan ends this CDR3, so it is likely a read error. The gene calls are TRBV12-3 or TRBV12-4 and TRBJ2-5; no clear D gene. Trimming left V 5 bases short and J 7 bases short, with 11 bases between. CDR3 size: 12 residues. The CDR3 region has the DNA TGTGCCAGCAGTCAGGCCTCGGGGACCCAGTACTAC. Translating gives CASSQASGTQYY.

The chain uses TRBV28 and TRBJ2-3; the D call may be TRBD1 or TRBD2 (5 bases each). Between the trimmed V and J ends, which lost 7 bases and 3 bases, there was a span of 20 bases. The germline CDR1 and CDR2 sequences are MDHEN and SYDVKM. CDR3 length: 16 amino acids. In DNA, the CDR3 is TGTGCCAGCACCCCCGGGGCTAAGGTGGGGACAGATACGCAGTATTTT. Amino acid sequence: CASTPGAKVGTDTQYF.

This rearrangement joins TRBV5-1 to TRBJ2-3; the match to TRBD1 covers 7 bases. The ends lost 0 bases at V and 2 bases at J; junction bases unmatched: 9. CDR3 length: 17 residues. CDR1 is SGHRS and CDR2 is YFSETQ in the germline V gene. The CDR3 reads CASSLESRDSHTDTQYF. The CDR3 nucleotides read TGCGCCAGCAGCTTGGAAAGCCGGGACAGCCACACAGATACGCAGTATTTT.

The chain joins TRBV30 to TRBJ2-1; 7 positions match TRBD1. J lost 4 bases, V lost 2 bases, and 5 bases had no gene match. This CDR3 is 14 amino acids long. Per the germline V gene, CDR1 is GTSNPN and CDR2 is SVGIG (reference sequence). Here the CDR3 reads CAWSIGTEYNEQFF. The CDR3 DNA sequence: TGTGCCTGGAGTATAGGGACAGAATACAATGAGCAGTTCTTC.

This clonotype was detected ten times or more. The chain is built from TRBV12-3 or TRBV12-4 and TRBJ2-1; D remains ambiguous. V lost 7 bases to trimming and J lost 7 bases, with 14 bases between them. The CDR3 covers 13 residues. CDR3 residues: CASTIHEWNEQFF. CDR3 in DNA: TGTGCCAGCACTATACACGAGTGGAATGAGCAGTTCTTC.

The chain couples TRBV7-8 to TRBJ1-2, with 7 bases fitting TRBD1. Trimming cost V 1 base and J 2 bases; bases outside gene matches: 7. The CDR3 is made up of 16 amino acids. CDR1 and CDR2 (germline): SGHVS, FQNEAQ. The CDR3 loop reads CASSLVGTDLNYGYTF. The CDR3 DNA sequence: TGTGCCAGCAGCTTAGTAGGGACAGATCTAAACTATGGCTACACCTTC.

This chain connects TRBV6-1 to TRBJ2-7; possibly TRBD2 for D (6 bases). Germline lookup yields CDR1 MNHNS and CDR2 SASEGT. The CDR3 sequence is 14 residues long. Between the trimmed V and J ends, which lost 6 bases and 5 bases, there was a span of 17 bases. CDR3 residues: CASSPPGGRNEQYF. The CDR3 coding sequence is TGTGCCAGCAGCCCCCCCGGGGGAAGGAACGAGCAGTACTTC.

This clonotype was seen at least ten times. The chain employs TRBV5-1 and TRBJ2-3; 7 nucleotides line up with TRBD2. The V and J ends lost 0 bases and 2 bases, in that order; junction bases with no gene match: 3. The CDR3 consists of 15 residues. CDR1 is SGHRS and CDR2 is YFSETQ in the germline V gene. Here the CDR3 DNA reads TGCGCCAGCAGCTTGGTGCAGCGGGACACAGATACGCAGTATTTT. Translated, it gives CASSLVQRDTDTQYF.

The table lists this clonotype with many counts. The chain has TRBV12-3 or TRBV12-4 and TRBJ1-1; 10 bases line up with TRBD1. CDR3 length: 16 residues. V shed 5 bases and J 1 base; nucleotides not matched to a gene: 7. The CDR3 region has the DNA TGTGCCAGCAGTCCTTGGACAGGGGGACAGAACACTGAAGCTTTCTTT. Translating it yields CASSPWTGGQNTEAFF.

The chain carries TRBV20-1 and TRBJ2-1; 12 nucleotides align to TRBD2. The V segment lost 6 bases and the J segment 7 bases; nucleotides outside the gene matches: 7. The CDR3 covers 14 residues. The V gene's germline CDR1 is DFQATT and CDR2 SNEGSKA (reference sequence). In nucleotides, the CDR3 is TGCAGTGCAAATCCTAGCGGGAGGGGGAATGAGCAGTTCTTC. This codes for CSANPSGRGNEQFF.

The gene calls are TRBV20-1 and TRBJ1-4; D unclear. Trimming took off 3 bases at V and 3 bases at J, with 8 bases between the two ends. Per germline, CDR1 DFQATT and CDR2 SNEGSKA (reference sequence). The length of the CDR3 is 13 residues. The CDR3 nucleotides read TGCAGTGCTAGTTTTCCGCCTAATGAAAAACTGTTTTTT. Its protein is CSASFPPNEKLFF.

The V call is TRBV20-1, the J call TRBJ1-2; no clear D. The CDR3 is 13 amino acids. V shed 4 bases and J shed 2 bases, with 11 bases lying between them. Germline CDR1 and CDR2: DFQATT and SNEGSKA (reference sequence). CDR3 sequence (DNA): TGCAGTGCTATTGAACAGACCAACTATGGCTACACCTTC. It encodes CSAIEQTNYGYTF.

This clonotype has more than one count but fewer than ten. The V gene is TRBV5-1, the J gene TRBJ2-5, with 10 bases matching TRBD2. Germline V gene data show CDR1 as SGHRS and CDR2 as YFSETQ. J lost 3 bases, V lost 1 base, and 6 bases had no gene match. The CDR3 is made up of 16 amino acids. The CDR3 bases are TGCGCCAGCAGCTTGCTCTCAGCGGGAGGGGAAGAGACCCAGTACTTC. Protein sequence: CASSLLSAGGEETQYF.

The V gene is TRBV5-6, the J gene TRBJ1-3; the match to TRBD1 covers 8 bases. J lost 4 bases, V lost 4 bases, and 7 bases had no gene match. Germline V CDR1 and CDR2: SGHDT, YYEEEE. The CDR3 spans 15 residues. The CDR3 here is CASSGTGLSGNTIYF. The CDR3, as DNA: TGTGCCAGCAGCGGGACAGGATTGTCGGGAAACACCATATATTTT.

This clonotype was counted at least ten times. The chain recombines TRBV7-9 with TRBJ2-1; weak D call: TRBD2 (6 bases). CDR1 and CDR2 (germline): SEHNR, FQNEAQ (reference sequence). V was shortened by 5 bases and J by 0 bases, with 14 bases between the two germline ends. The CDR3 has 16 amino acids. CDR3: CASSQGGGLSYNEQFF. The DNA for the CDR3 is TGTGCCAGCAGCCAAGGAGGAGGGCTCTCCTACAATGAGCAGTTCTTC.

The J gene is TRBJ2-5, the V gene TRBV12-3 or TRBV12-4; D remains ambiguous. V was pared by 6 bases and J by 3 bases, with 11 bases between. CDR3 length equals 13 residues. The CDR3 sequence: CASSPMGKETQYF. The CDR3 DNA follows: TGTGCCAGCAGCCCCATGGGGAAAGAGACCCAGTACTTC.

The rearrangement links TRBV6-1 to TRBJ1-2, with TRBD1 matching 8 bases. The V segment lost 6 bases and the J segment 6 bases; nucleotides outside the gene matches: 15. The CDR3 runs to 16 residues. CDR1 is MNHNS and CDR2 is SASEGT in the germline V gene. This CDR3 is CASSGQGLGLFHGYTF. In DNA, the CDR3 is TGTGCCAGCAGCGGACAGGGTTTGGGCTTGTTCCATGGCTACACCTTC.

In its sample, this clonotype was seen a few times. The chain carries TRBV5-1 and TRBJ2-1; 8 nucleotides match TRBD1. The CDR3 covers 18 residues. J was trimmed by 2 bases and V by 3 bases; bases with no gene match: 13. Germline V gene sequence: CDR1 SGHRS, CDR2 YFSETQ. The CDR3 DNA reads TGCGCCAGCAGCTCGTTCCGCCTTGGACAGGGCACCTACAATGAGCAGTTCTTC. Encoded protein: CASSSFRLGQGTYNEQFF.

V is TRBV20-1 and J is TRBJ2-7, with 14 bases identical to TRBD2. CDR3 length equals 16 residues. Germline assignment: CDR1 DFQATT and CDR2 SNEGSKA (reference sequence). V shed 6 bases, J shed 5 bases, and the junction held 12 bases outside the gene matches. The CDR3 is CSATGTSGSLLNEQYF. The CDR3, as DNA: TGCAGTGCGACCGGGACTAGCGGGAGCCTCCTTAACGAGCAGTACTTC.

The rearrangement links TRBV27 to TRBJ1-4; 7 bases fit TRBD1. The CDR3 runs to 15 residues. Germline loops: CDR1 MNHEY, CDR2 SMNVEV (reference sequence). The V and J ends lost 8 bases and 4 bases, in that order; junction bases with no gene match: 10. CDR3 DNA sequence: TGTGCCAGCTGCCGACAGGGCCTCTTTAATGAAAAACTGTTTTTT. Translation gives CASCRQGLFNEKLFF.

The rearrangement uses TRBV23-1 and TRBJ2-3; TRBD2 agrees at 7 bases. TRBV23-1 carries the ORF label, with uncertain function. This CDR3 region has 18 residues. The V and J ends lost 1 base and 3 bases, in that order; junction bases with no gene match: 13. CDR3 in DNA: TGCGCCAGCAGTCAATTCAGCGTGAGGGAGGGCCTGACAGATACGCAGTATTTT. Protein sequence: CASSQFSVREGLTDTQYF.